Presented here are 25 T cell receptor beta chains from one specimen sequenced in a study of blood T cells in healthy people across ages (dated by TCRdb to about 2015). The receptor library was made with 5' RACE. The listed sequencing device is Illumina HiSeq 2500. The second PCR ran for roughly 7 to 12 cycles and used a J-beta primer mix along with a sample-barcoded 5' primer. TCRdb cleaned the public reads at Q25 with fastp, built clones with MiXCR and kept in-frame beta chains. Rows with one shared CDR3 protein collapse into an entry with the most common genes and DNA. The sample yields 800,000 to 950,000 distinct CDR3 sequences; 25% to 30% were counted once. 10% of the sample is held by the ten biggest clonotypes. This same sample was also part of a study on T cells of mothers and their children.

Material for sequencing was blood. The receptor set was obtained from a woman in her 40s in good health.

This clonotype appeared a few times. The chain has TRBV4-3 and TRBJ2-3; D is perhaps TRBD2 (6 bases). This CDR3 region has 16 residues. Per the germline V gene, CDR1 is LGHNA and CDR2 is YSLEER. V gave up 5 bases and J gave up 2 bases, with 17 bases separating them. CDR3 sequence reads: CASSIHQGGTTDTQYF. CDR3 coding DNA: TGCGCCAGCAGCATCCACCAAGGCGGGACCACAGATACGCAGTATTTT.

This rearrangement joins TRBV6-5 to TRBJ1-2, with D perhaps TRBD1 (6 bases). Trimming took 5 bases from V and 4 from J, leaving 17 bases between them. CDR3 length: 15 amino acids. CDR1 and CDR2 from the germline V gene are MNHEY and SVGAGI. CDR3 region: CASSPRTVGSYGYTF. The CDR3 nucleotides read TGTGCCAGCAGTCCCAGGACAGTCGGGAGCTATGGCTACACCTTC.

The gene calls are TRBV4-2 and TRBJ1-5; 8 nucleotides align to TRBD1. V lost 5 bases to trimming and J lost 5 bases; unmatched junction nucleotides: 8. The CDR3 has 15 residues. Looked up from germline, CDR1 is LGHNA and CDR2 is YNFKEQ. The CDR3 region is CASSSGQGQYQPQHF. The CDR3 DNA reads as TGTGCCAGCAGCTCAGGACAGGGACAATATCAGCCCCAGCATTTT.

The chain couples TRBV3-1 to TRBJ2-5; a possible D gene is TRBD2 (6 bases). Between the trimmed V and J ends, which lost 4 bases and 6 bases, there was a span of 18 bases. Germline V CDR1 and CDR2: LGHDT, YNNKEL (reference sequence). The CDR3 consists of 15 residues. For the CDR3, the DNA is TGTGCCAGCAGCCCCTCACGCGGGAATCAACAGACCCAGTACTTC. It codes for CASSPSRGNQQTQYF.

In its sample, this clonotype was seen a few times. The chain couples TRBV12-3 or TRBV12-4 to TRBJ1-6, with D unclear. CDR3 length equals 17 residues. The V and J ends lost 5 bases and 7 bases respectively, with 21 bases between them. The CDR3 region is CASSPTSPGPRNSPLHF. The CDR3 DNA reads as TGTGCCAGCAGTCCAACCTCCCCCGGACCCCGGAATTCACCCCTCCACTTT.

V and J are TRBV28 and TRBJ2-4; 8 bases agree with TRBD2. Trimming took 4 bases from V and 11 from J; bases not matched to a gene: 7. From germline, CDR1 is MDHEN and CDR2 SYDVKM. This CDR3 is 13 amino acids long. CDR3 sequence: CASSYGGAMVQYF. CDR3 bases: TGTGCCAGCAGTTACGGGGGGGCTATGGTTCAGTACTTC.

This clonotype has only a few counts. The genes are TRBV19 and TRBJ2-1, with D unclear. V lost 7 bases, J lost 0 bases, and 10 bases lay in between. The germline CDR1 and CDR2 sequences are LNHDA and SQIVND (reference sequence). The CDR3 is 14 amino acids. CDR3 nucleotides: TGTGCCAGTAAGTTCCAGGTCTCCTACAATGAGCAGTTCTTC. It translates to CASKFQVSYNEQFF.

This sequence joins TRBV7-2 and TRBJ1-5; 10 nucleotides line up with TRBD1. The CDR3 sequence is 17 residues long. CDR1 and CDR2 (germline): SGHTA, FQGNSA. V was pared by 7 bases and J by 0 bases, with 9 bases of the junction left unmatched. Here the CDR3 reads CASNSDRGWYSNQPQHF. CDR3 DNA sequence: TGTGCCAGCAACTCGGACAGGGGGTGGTATAGCAATCAGCCCCAGCATTTT.

The CDR3 DNA follows: TGTGCCTGGAGTGTACGGGACCTTTCGAGGGGGACCCAGTACTTC. It translates to CAWSVRDLSRGTQYF. V and J are TRBV30 and TRBJ2-5; D tentatively reads TRBD1 or TRBD2 (5 bases each). CDR3 length equals 15 residues. CDR1 and CDR2 from the germline V gene are GTSNPN and SVGIG (reference sequence). V was pared by 0 bases and J by 7 bases, with 18 bases between.

This clonotype was counted between two and nine times. A much larger clone is a single base away; this may be a read error. V and J are TRBV12-3 or TRBV12-4 and TRBJ2-7; D is possibly TRBD1 (6 bases). Trimming stripped 6 bases from V and 3 bases from J, with 30 bases between. The CDR3 covers 19 residues. As DNA, the CDR3 is TGTGCCAGCAGGCGTACCATTGGACAGAGAACTATTCGCCGCTACGAGCAGTACTTC. Encoded protein: CASRRTIGQRTIRRYEQYF.

This clonotype has more than one count but fewer than ten. V and J are TRBV27 and TRBJ2-1; D ambiguous. The CDR3 sequence is 14 residues long. Germline assignment: CDR1 MNHEY and CDR2 SMNVEV (reference sequence). Trimming removed 7 bases from V and 7 bases from J, with 17 bases in between. DNA of the CDR3: TGTGCCAGCACGGATGGGCGGCGCGTAAATGAGCAGTTCTTC. Protein product: CASTDGRRVNEQFF.

CDR3: CASSPGGGDLRSGNTIYF. CDR3 DNA: TGTGCCAGCAGCCCCGGGGGAGGGGACCTTAGGTCTGGAAACACCATATATTTT. The rearrangement links TRBV7-9 to TRBJ1-3, with D perhaps matching TRBD1 (5 bases). CDR3 length equals 18 residues. Trimming stripped 5 bases from V and 1 base from J, with 21 bases between. From germline, CDR1 is SEHNR and CDR2 FQNEAQ (reference sequence).

The chain combines TRBV6-2 or TRBV6-3 with TRBJ2-3, with D possibly being TRBD2 (5 bases). CDR1 and CDR2 (germline): MNHEY, SVGEGT. The CDR3 loop spans 14 amino acids. Trimming pared 5 bases from V and 4 bases from J, leaving 13 bases between. CDR3 amino acids: CASSPETEADTQYF. CDR3 nucleotide sequence: TGTGCCAGCAGTCCGGAGACGGAGGCAGATACGCAGTATTTT.

A note on this clonotype: This may be a read error: a much more frequent sequence differs by one nucleotide. The rearrangement uses TRBV7-3 and TRBJ2-7; a weak D match, TRBD1 (6 bases). Trimming removed 5 bases from V and 7 bases from J, with 15 bases in between. In germline, CDR1 is SGHTA, CDR2 FQGTGA. The CDR3 spans 13 residues. For the CDR3, the DNA is TGTGCCAGCAGCCCCACAGGGAGAGGTGAGCAGTACTTC. It yields the protein CASSPTGRGEQYF.

J is TRBJ2-6 and V is TRBV19; maybe TRBD2 (5 bases). This CDR3 comprises 13 residues. The V and J ends lost 7 bases and 8 bases respectively, with 12 bases between them. CDR1 and CDR2 from the germline V gene are LNHDA and SQIVND (reference sequence). The CDR3 nucleotides are TGTGCCAGTACGTCCGGGGTTTCCAACGTCCTGACTTTC. Protein product: CASTSGVSNVLTF.

The CDR3, as DNA: TGTGCCAGCAGCCAAGATTGGACGGGGCGGAGGATGTTTTTT. Amino acids: CASSQDWTGRRMFF. The chain employs TRBV14 and TRBJ2-2; D tentatively fits TRBD1 or TRBD2 (5 bases each). There are 14 residues in the CDR3. In germline, CDR1 is SGHDN, CDR2 FVKESK. V dropped 0 bases and J dropped 15 bases, with 17 bases sitting between them.

This clonotype was observed a handful of times. CDR3 in amino acids: CASSLGQGLLGNTEAFF. CDR3 nucleotide sequence: TGCGCCAGCAGCTTGGGACAGGGGCTCCTGGGGAACACTGAAGCTTTCTTT. This chain connects TRBV5-1 to TRBJ1-1, with 8 bases identical to TRBD1. Germline-derived CDR1 and CDR2 are SGHRS and YFSETQ. Germline trimming cut 0 bases from V and 1 base from J; bases unmatched to any gene: 8. This CDR3 has 17 amino acids.

The V call is TRBV7-2, the J call TRBJ2-3; 8 positions match TRBD2. The CDR3 contains 16 residues. CDR1 is SGHTA, CDR2 FQGNSA, per germline. V was clipped by 4 bases and J by 5 bases; unmatched bases: 11. CDR3: CASSSWGSGIQDTQYF. CDR3 nucleotide sequence: TGTGCCAGCAGCTCCTGGGGTAGCGGGATTCAAGATACGCAGTATTTT.

This clonotype was seen at least ten times. This chain joins TRBV12-3 or TRBV12-4 and TRBJ1-4; tentatively, D is TRBD1 (5 bases). CDR3 size: 16 residues. The V end lost 6 bases, the J end lost 7 bases, and 21 bases lay between the germline ends. The CDR3 coding sequence is TGTGCCAGCAGCACCCGTGGGGGTGGGTCTACTGAAAAACTGTTTTTT. Its translation is CASSTRGGGSTEKLFF.

CDR3 sequence reads: CASSSTQGQHNEQFF. The DNA of the CDR3 is TGTGCCAGCAGCTCGACACAGGGACAGCACAATGAGCAGTTCTTC. V usage is TRBV7-2 and J usage is TRBJ2-1, with 7 bases lining up with TRBD1. J was trimmed by 5 bases and V by 4 bases; bases with no gene match: 8. In germline, CDR1 is SGHTA, CDR2 FQGNSA. This CDR3 spans 15 amino acids.

This clonotype was counted ten times or more. This sequence joins TRBV4-1 and TRBJ2-7, with 9 nucleotides matching TRBD1. The germline V gene encodes CDR1 MGHRA and CDR2 YSYEKL. The CDR3 covers 15 residues. The V and J ends lost 4 bases and 4 bases, in that order; junction bases with no gene match: 8. CDR3: CASSPGQGNLYEQYF. The CDR3 DNA reads TGCGCCAGCAGCCCGGGACAGGGAAATTTGTACGAGCAGTACTTC.

The gene calls are TRBV12-3 or TRBV12-4 and TRBJ1-5; 11 nucleotides agree with TRBD1. The CDR3 runs 15 residues. Trimming at V came to 5 bases and at J to 8 bases, leaving 8 bases not matched to a gene. CDR3 coding DNA: TGTGCCAGCAGTCCGAGGACAGGGGGCCTGAAGCCCCAGCATTTT. Translation gives CASSPRTGGLKPQHF.

This clonotype has just a few counts. This chain links TRBV28 with TRBJ1-1; 8 bases line up with TRBD1. The CDR3 has 16 amino acids. V trimming: 6 bases; J trimming: 5 bases; junction bases outside the gene matches: 14. Per the germline V gene, CDR1 is MDHEN and CDR2 is SYDVKM. CDR3 DNA: TGTGCCAGCAGAGCCGGACAGGGTAGGTTAAGAACTGAAGCTTTCTTT. It codes for CASRAGQGRLRTEAFF. The entire variable domain, with the rest obtained from reference TRBV28 and TRBJ1-1, is as follows: DVKVTQSSRYLVKRTGEKVFLECVQDMDHENMFWYRQDPGLGLRLIYFSYDVKMKEKGDIPEGYSVSREKKERFSLILESASTNQTSMYLCASRAGQGRLRTEAFFGQGTRLTVV.

In this sample, this clonotype turned up a few times. The V gene is TRBV7-9, the J gene TRBJ2-3, with D possibly TRBD1 on 6 matching bases. The germline V gene has CDR1 SEHNR and CDR2 FQNEAQ (reference sequence). The CDR3 contains 13 residues. With 6 bases removed from V and 3 bases from J, the gap between germline ends came to 10 bases. The CDR3 spells CASRLTGTDTQYF. The CDR3 DNA sequence: TGTGCCAGCAGACTTACAGGGACAGATACGCAGTATTTT.

In the case of this clonotype: The junction and the germline gene differ at one end; a read error may be behind it. The V call is TRBV27, the J call TRBJ2-1; 9 positions match TRBD2. The CDR3 contains 16 residues. CDR1 is MNHEY and CDR2 is SMNVEV in the germline V gene (reference sequence). The CDR3 DNA is TGTGCCAGCAGTCCCCGTGCAGCGGGGGGTATCAATGAGCAGGTCTTC. Translated, it gives CASSPRAAGGINEQVF.